This T cell receptor beta chain was captured by sequencing in a study of blood T cell repertoires in COVID-19. Across the study: Whether acute or convalescent, the COVID-19 samples came from the United States, Italy and Spain. T cells, B-cell-depleted T cells, or PBMCs provided the cDNA or gDNA that served as material.

In the original analysis: Estimated nucleated cell counts came from reference gene primer amplification. Clones were read by immunoSEQ multiplex PCR, and TCRdb kept only the in-frame ones, dropping some. From that table come the V and J calls and clone size; the DNA was used to work out D and trimming. The sample carries about 90,000 clones, approximately 81% recorded once. V was pared by 5 bases and J by 7 bases, with 7 bases of the junction left unmatched. Germline V gene sequence: CDR1 LNHNV, CDR2 YYDKDF (reference sequence). The CDR3 contains 13 residues. The chain employs TRBV15 and TRBJ2-7, with 8 nucleotides matching TRBD1. The TCR comes from an older man with active or convalescent COVID-19. Sequenced material: peripheral blood. CDR3 nucleotide sequence: TGTGCCACCAGCGTCCAGGGGGCGGGGGAGCAGTACTTC. It specifies CATSVQGAGEQYF.